What follows are 26 T cell receptor beta chains derived from one specimen sequenced in a study of CD8+CD57+ T cells in acquired aplastic anemia. CDR3 and TCR beta VDJ profiling relied on genomic DNA as the template. TCRdb processed the reads anew with MiXCR; each CDR3 protein has one entry. The sample includes 200,000 to 300,000 distinct CDR3 sequences, around 45% of them seen just once. Previously, flow cytometry had revealed CD8+CD57+ cell expansion in the patients chosen for sequencing. The sequencing input was sorted CD4+, CD8+, or CD8+CD57+ T cells (not recorded which) from PBMCs. These receptors were collected from a human donor with aplastic anemia.

A remark on this clonotype: Since no conserved phenylalanine or tryptophan closes the CDR3, a read error is the likely cause. The limits of the CDR3 on the DNA are not certain, so only TCRdb's listed CDR3 is given. The V call is TRBV24-1, the J call TRBJ2-1; the listed D gene, TRBD2, was not tested against the DNA. The CDR3 is 9 residues long, counting both termini. The V gene's germline CDR1 is KGHDR and CDR2 SFDVKD. The CDR3 sequence: CATSDVGTS.

The genes are TRBV7-3 and TRBJ2-3; 7 bases are a match to TRBD1. V dropped 5 bases and J dropped 8; count of bases not matched to a gene: 7. CDR1 and CDR2 (germline): SGHTA, FQGTGA. This CDR3 spans 13 amino acids. The CDR3 protein is CASSARQGGTQYF. As DNA, the CDR3 is TGTGCCAGCAGCGCCAGACAGGGCGGTACGCAGTATTTT.

The V and J genes are TRBV2 and TRBJ1-4; no definite D call. V dropped 4 bases and J dropped 3 bases, with 18 bases sitting between them. Germline loops: CDR1 SNHLY, CDR2 FYNNEI. The CDR3 covers 17 residues. This CDR3 reads CASSGLYFLAPNEKLFF. As DNA, the CDR3 is TGTGCCAGCAGTGGTTTGTACTTCCTTGCACCTAATGAAAAACTGTTTTTT. The complete variable domain, with remaining parts taken from reference TRBV2 and TRBJ1-4, reads EPEVTQTPSHQVTQMGQEVILRCVPISNHLYFYWYRQILGQKVEFLVSFYNNEISEKSEIFDDQFSVERPDGSNFTLKIRSTKLEDSAMYFCASSGLYFLAPNEKLFFGSGTQLSVL.

The chain has TRBV15 and TRBJ2-7; 10 positions agree with TRBD2. V lost 6 bases, J lost 2 bases, and 4 bases stayed unmatched. Germline V gene sequence: CDR1 LNHNV, CDR2 YYDKDF (reference sequence). This CDR3 is 14 amino acids long. CDR3 residues: CATRGTSETYEQYF. As DNA, the CDR3 is TGTGCCACCAGAGGGACTAGCGAAACCTACGAGCAGTACTTC.

This chain links TRBV24-1 with TRBJ1-1; perhaps TRBD1 as D (5 bases). This CDR3 spans 15 amino acids. Trimming took 9 bases from V and 2 from J, leaving 18 bases between them. The V gene's germline CDR1 is KGHDR and CDR2 SFDVKD. CDR3 bases: TGTGCCACCCGGGACGGCCGGTTGGGCAACACTGAAGCTTTCTTT. It specifies CATRDGRLGNTEAFF.

This clonotype was counted many times. The chain has TRBV28 and TRBJ2-7; D remains unclear. Per germline, CDR1 MDHEN and CDR2 SYDVKM. The V and J ends lost 3 bases and 2 bases respectively, with 8 bases between them. The CDR3 spans 13 residues. The CDR3 DNA reads as TGTGCCAGCAGTTTCTTTGGGCCCTACGAGCAGTACTTC. It encodes CASSFFGPYEQYF.

The gene calls are TRBV15 and TRBJ1-5; D unresolved. Trimming cost V 5 bases and J 0 bases, with 11 bases left between them. CDR1 is LNHNV and CDR2 is YYDKDF in the germline V gene (reference sequence). This CDR3 is 15 amino acids long. The CDR3 sequence is CATSPVAVSNQPQHF. CDR3 sequence (DNA): TGTGCCACCAGCCCCGTGGCAGTTAGCAATCAGCCCCAGCATTTT.

A word on this clonotype: Sequence at one end of the junction differs from germline and may be a read error. The gene calls are TRBV11-2 and TRBJ2-2; 10 bases are a match to TRBD2. CDR3 length: 15 residues. Looked up from germline, CDR1 is SGHAT and CDR2 is FQNNGV. CDR3 region: CASNLELAGSGELFF. As DNA, the CDR3 is TGTGCCAGCAACTTAGAACTAGCGGGATCCGGGGAGCTGTTTTTT.

The chain recombines TRBV7-6 with TRBJ2-1; D remains ambiguous. Trimming pared 1 base from V and 7 bases from J, leaving 8 bases between. The CDR3 runs 13 residues. Germline V gene data show CDR1 as SGHVS and CDR2 as FNYEAQ. The CDR3 here is CASSLGALNEQFF. As DNA, the CDR3 is TGTGCCAGCAGCTTAGGGGCACTGAATGAGCAGTTCTTC.

This clonotype was picked up many times. This chain joins TRBV5-5 and TRBJ2-7; the match to TRBD1 covers 7 bases. Germline V lookup: CDR1 SGHKS, CDR2 YYEKEE (reference sequence). The junction had 4 bases not matched to a gene; V was cut back by 2 bases and J by 5 bases. The CDR3 is 13 residues long. CDR3 residues: CASSFHDRDEQYF. For the CDR3, the DNA is TGTGCCAGCAGCTTCCATGACAGGGACGAGCAGTACTTC.

This clonotype was recorded many times. This sequence joins TRBV9 and TRBJ1-1, with D possibly matching TRBD1 (5 bases). This CDR3 is built from 15 residues. CDR1 is SGDLS, CDR2 YYNGEE, per germline. V shed 4 bases and J shed 1 base, with 14 bases lying between them. This CDR3 is CASSSVGVPNTEAFF. In DNA, the CDR3 is TGTGCCAGCAGCTCCGTGGGGGTCCCGAACACTGAAGCTTTCTTT.

The rearrangement uses TRBV20-1 and TRBJ2-3; 7 positions match TRBD2. The germline gives CDR1 DFQATT, CDR2 SNEGSKA (reference sequence). V shed 6 bases and J 2 bases; nucleotides not matched to a gene: 5. This CDR3 spans 13 amino acids. CDR3: CSAIAGNTDTQYF. The CDR3 DNA follows: TGCAGTGCAATAGCGGGTAACACAGATACGCAGTATTTT.

The chain is built from TRBV2 and TRBJ2-1; tentatively, D is TRBD1 (5 bases). V dropped 5 bases and J dropped 4 bases, with 9 bases sitting between them. Germline CDR1 and CDR2: SNHLY and FYNNEI. This CDR3 spans 13 amino acids. The CDR3 DNA reads TGTGCCAGCAGTAAGGACATATACAATGAGCAGTTCTTC. Translation gives CASSKDIYNEQFF.

This clonotype has a handful of counts. V is TRBV28 and J is TRBJ2-7; 8 nucleotides agree with TRBD1. The CDR3 length is 20 residues. CDR1 is MDHEN and CDR2 is SYDVKM in the germline V gene. The J segment lost 2 bases and the V segment lost 9 bases, leaving 27 bases of the junction unmatched. CDR3 amino acids: CARALFTGPDRGDATYEQYF. The CDR3 coding sequence is TGTGCCAGGGCCCTTTTTACGGGACCAGACAGGGGAGACGCTACCTACGAGCAGTACTTC.

The chain combines TRBV7-9 with TRBJ2-3; TRBD1 agrees at 7 bases. Trimming removed 6 bases from V and 1 base from J; junction bases left unmatched: 4. Looked up from germline, CDR1 is SEHNR and CDR2 is FQNEAQ (reference sequence). The CDR3 is 14 residues long. The CDR3 loop is CASRDRWGTDTQYF. The CDR3 bases are TGTGCCAGCAGGGACAGGTGGGGCACAGATACGCAGTATTTT.

This clonotype was seen a handful of times. As DNA, the CDR3 is TGTGCCAGCAGCCGCGGGGGAAATAATTCACCCCTCCACTTT. This sequence encodes CASSRGGNNSPLHF. The V and J genes are TRBV7-9 and TRBJ1-6, with D perhaps matching TRBD1 (5 bases). Trimming left V 5 bases short and J 5 bases short, with 10 bases between. The CDR3 spans 14 residues. Germline V CDR1 and CDR2: SEHNR, FQNEAQ (reference sequence). Based on the CDR3 plus reference TRBV7-9 and TRBJ1-6, the full variable domain is DTGVSQNPRHKITKRGQNVTFRCDPISEHNRLYWYRQTLGQGPEFLTYFQNEAQLEKSRLLSDRFSAERPKGSFSTLEIQRTEQGDSAMYLCASSRGGNNSPLHFGNGTRLTVT.

This clonotype was recorded once. This chain joins TRBV20-1 and TRBJ2-4, with 7 bases that match TRBD2. The CDR3 is made up of 13 amino acids. Germline-derived CDR1 and CDR2 are DFQATT and SNEGSKA (reference sequence). J was trimmed by 0 bases and V by 6 bases; bases with no gene match: 2. DNA for the CDR3: TGCAGTGCGGGGAGGGCAGCCAAAAACATTCAGTACTTC. Amino acid sequence: CSAGRAAKNIQYF.

The gene calls are TRBV10-3 and TRBJ2-2; a possible D gene is TRBD1 (6 bases). The germline CDR1 and CDR2 sequences are ENHRY and SYGVKD. The CDR3 spans 13 residues. V lost 5 bases and J lost 4, with 8 bases in between. The CDR3 loop is CAISQGTTGELFF. The CDR3 DNA sequence: TGTGCCATCAGTCAGGGGACCACCGGGGAGCTGTTTTTT.

This clonotype was seen ten or more times. The J gene is TRBJ2-3, the V gene TRBV7-2, with a possible D match to TRBD2 (6 bases). Germline V gives CDR1 SGHTA, CDR2 FQGNSA. The V end lost 2 bases, the J end lost 5 bases, and 14 bases lay between the germline ends. The CDR3 is 15 residues long. The CDR3 protein is CASSLTSSSEDTQYF. Here the CDR3 DNA reads TGTGCCAGCAGCTTAACCTCCTCTAGCGAAGATACGCAGTATTTT.

The chain combines TRBV5-1 with TRBJ2-3; TRBD1 is a possible D gene (6 bases). The CDR3 consists of 15 residues. From germline, CDR1 is SGHRS and CDR2 YFSETQ. The V end lost 0 bases, the J end lost 5 bases, and 13 bases lay between the germline ends. CDR3 protein: CASSLDGLQGDTQYF. CDR3 DNA sequence: TGCGCCAGCAGCTTGGATGGCTTACAGGGAGATACGCAGTATTTT.

The rearrangement uses TRBV7-9 and TRBJ2-3; 16 nucleotides line up with TRBD2. The CDR3 loop spans 19 amino acids. V gave up 6 bases and J gave up 1 base; unmatched junction bases: 10. The germline CDR1 and CDR2 sequences are SEHNR and FQNEAQ (reference sequence). The CDR3 coding sequence is TGTGCCAGCAGACTAGTGGGACTAGCGGGGGGGCCAGGCACAGATACGCAGTATTTT. Translation gives CASRLVGLAGGPGTDTQYF.

There are a few counts of this clonotype. The rearrangement links TRBV6-5 to TRBJ2-3; 11 bases are a match to TRBD1. The CDR3 contains 14 residues. With V trimmed by 7 bases and J by 4 bases, 4 bases remained unmatched. Germline CDR1 reads MNHEY; CDR2 reads SVGAGI. CDR3 amino acids: CASKGQGAADTQYF. CDR3 DNA sequence: TGTGCCAGCAAAGGACAGGGGGCGGCAGATACGCAGTATTTT.

The genes are TRBV9 and TRBJ1-2; 10 bases align to TRBD1. The trim removed 6 bases at V and 10 bases at J, leaving 12 bases unmatched. This CDR3 is built from 14 residues. The germline V gene encodes CDR1 SGDLS and CDR2 YYNGEE. CDR3: CASTLEGQGLIYTF. DNA for the CDR3: TGTGCCAGCACCCTTGAGGGACAGGGGCTTATCTACACCTTC.

The V and J genes are TRBV15 and TRBJ1-6; no reliable D call. Deletions cut 3 bases from V and 7 bases from J, with 13 bases between. This CDR3 comprises 15 residues. Per the germline V gene, CDR1 is LNHNV and CDR2 is YYDKDF (reference sequence). In nucleotides, the CDR3 is TGTGCCACCAGCAGCTTAAATTCGGCAAATTCACCCCTCCACTTT. This sequence encodes CATSSLNSANSPLHF.

This clonotype has a count of ten or more. J is TRBJ2-7 and V is TRBV9; D is undetermined. Germline loops: CDR1 SGDLS, CDR2 YYNGEE. The CDR3 sequence is 15 residues long. Trimming cost V 0 bases and J 1 base, with 11 bases left between them. In DNA form, the CDR3 reads TGTGCCAGCAGCGTAGATTCAACGCGATCCTACGAGCAGTACTTC. Residues: CASSVDSTRSYEQYF.

This chain uses TRBV2 with TRBJ1-1; 7 bases align to TRBD1. J was trimmed by 5 bases and V by 7 bases; bases with no gene match: 16. The CDR3 is 16 residues long. Germline-derived CDR1 and CDR2 are SNHLY and FYNNEI. The CDR3 nucleotides read TGTGCCAGCACCTTAAATCGAGAGGGGGCGCAGACTGAAGCTTTCTTT. It codes for CASTLNREGAQTEAFF. The entire variable domain, with the rest obtained from reference TRBV2 and TRBJ1-1, is as follows: EPEVTQTPSHQVTQMGQEVILRCVPISNHLYFYWYRQILGQKVEFLVSFYNNEISEKSEIFDDQFSVERPDGSNFTLKIRSTKLEDSAMYFCASTLNREGAQTEAFFGQGTRLTVV.